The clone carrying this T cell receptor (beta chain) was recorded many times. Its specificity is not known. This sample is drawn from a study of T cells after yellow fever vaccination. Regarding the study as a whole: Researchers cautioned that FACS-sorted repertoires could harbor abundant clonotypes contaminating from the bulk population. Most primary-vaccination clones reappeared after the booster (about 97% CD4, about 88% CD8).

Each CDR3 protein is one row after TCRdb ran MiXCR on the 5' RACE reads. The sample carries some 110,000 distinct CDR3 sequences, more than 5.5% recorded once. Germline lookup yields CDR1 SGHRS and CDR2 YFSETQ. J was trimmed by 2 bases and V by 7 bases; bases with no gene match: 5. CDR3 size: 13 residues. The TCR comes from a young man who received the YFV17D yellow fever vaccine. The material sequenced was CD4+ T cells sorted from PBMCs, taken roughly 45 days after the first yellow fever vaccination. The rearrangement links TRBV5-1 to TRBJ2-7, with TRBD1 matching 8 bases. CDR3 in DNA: TGCGCCAGCGACCGACAGGGGCCCTACGAGCAGTACGTC. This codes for CASDRQGPYEQYV.